These 15 T cell receptor beta chains originate from one sample sequenced in a study of T-cell memory formation after mild COVID-19. TCRdb called the 5' RACE reads again in MiXCR, with one record for every CDR3 protein. The sample consists of 150,000 to 200,000 distinct CDR3 sequences, 16% of them appearing once. What was sequenced was PBMCs or a T cell subset sorted from them (not recorded which). These receptors were taken from an adult woman who had mild COVID-19 (a few samples of this study predate the infection). Cell type and time point are not known.

In this sample, this clonotype turned up a few times. The V call is TRBV12-3 or TRBV12-4, the J call TRBJ2-5, with 12 nucleotides matching TRBD2. The CDR3 is 19 amino acids. Trimming at V came to 6 bases and at J to 5 bases, leaving 19 bases not matched to a gene. The CDR3 is CASSWRLGTSGLGDETQYF. The CDR3, as DNA: TGTGCCAGCAGCTGGCGATTAGGGACTAGCGGGCTCGGGGATGAGACCCAGTACTTC.

A word on this clonotype: One end of the junction fails to match germline, which may point to a read error. The chain couples TRBV7-7 to TRBJ2-3; 9 nucleotides agree with TRBD1. CDR3 length: 15 residues. The V gene's germline CDR1 is SSHAT and CDR2 FNYEAQ (reference sequence). The CDR3 sequence: CASSYRDREADTQYF. CDR3 nucleotide sequence: TGTGCTAGCAGCTACCGGGACAGGGAAGCAGATACGCAGTATTTT.

This chain uses TRBV5-1 with TRBJ1-1, with D tentatively TRBD1 (5 bases). The V gene's germline CDR1 is SGHRS and CDR2 YFSETQ. Trimming removed 0 bases at V and 4 bases at J, with 10 bases between. The CDR3 is 14 residues long. CDR3 DNA sequence: TGCGCCAGCAGCTTGGAGCCCGGGGGCACTGAAGCTTTCTTT. Protein product: CASSLEPGGTEAFF.

J is TRBJ1-2 and V is TRBV7-6; D not certain. Germline loops: CDR1 SGHVS, CDR2 FNYEAQ. V was trimmed by 0 bases and J by 2 bases, leaving 13 bases between them. This CDR3 contains 16 residues. The CDR3 DNA follows: TGTGCCAGCAGCTTAGCTTCGGTCCGACGAAACTATGGCTACACCTTC. Amino acids: CASSLASVRRNYGYTF.

This chain joins TRBV7-2 and TRBJ1-1, with a possible D match to TRBD1 (5 bases). Trimming removed 5 bases from V and 1 base from J, with 17 bases in between. Germline V gene lookup returns CDR1 SGHTA and CDR2 FQGNSA. The CDR3 has 16 residues. In nucleotides, the CDR3 is TGTGCCAGCAGCCAAAGCCCCTCAACAGGGAACACTGAAGCTTTCTTT. Residues: CASSQSPSTGNTEAFF.

This clonotype was detected ten times or more. This chain links TRBV20-1 with TRBJ2-3, with D possibly TRBD2 on 6 matching bases. The CDR3 consists of 12 residues. Germline lookup yields CDR1 DFQATT and CDR2 SNEGSKA (reference sequence). The V and J ends lost 5 bases and 5 bases respectively, with 11 bases between them. CDR3 amino acids: CSAFLGGDTQYF. For the CDR3, the DNA is TGCAGTGCTTTTTTGGGAGGAGATACGCAGTATTTT.

The chain joins TRBV30 to TRBJ2-7, with no clear D. The CDR3 extends over 13 amino acids. V dropped 4 bases and J dropped 8 bases, with 18 bases sitting between them. The germline gives CDR1 GTSNPN, CDR2 SVGIG (reference sequence). The CDR3 loop reads CAWTLGRAAQQYF. CDR3 DNA sequence: TGTGCCTGGACCCTAGGTAGGGCGGCCCAGCAGTACTTC.

The sample holds many counts of this clonotype. The rearrangement uses TRBV18 and TRBJ2-7; D is ambiguous. V was pared by 4 bases and J by 2 bases, with 6 bases between. The CDR3 runs 12 residues. CDR1 is KGHSH and CDR2 is LQKENI in the germline V gene. The CDR3 DNA reads as TGTGCCAGCTCACAGCAACCCTACGAGCAGTACTTC. The encoded protein is CASSQQPYEQYF.

The genes are TRBV7-9 and TRBJ2-1, with 11 bases fitting TRBD1. This CDR3 contains 14 residues. V shed 5 bases and J 7 bases; nucleotides not matched to a gene: 4. The germline CDR1 and CDR2 sequences are SEHNR and FQNEAQ (reference sequence). This CDR3 reads CASSGRDRGNEQFF. The DNA of the CDR3 is TGTGCCAGCAGCGGCCGGGACAGGGGGAATGAGCAGTTCTTC.

J is TRBJ2-4 and V is TRBV29-1, with TRBD2 matching 12 bases. Trimming cost V 4 bases and J 6 bases; bases outside gene matches: 4. This CDR3 contains 14 residues. Germline assignment: CDR1 SQVTM and CDR2 ANQGSEA. The CDR3 DNA is TGCAGCGTTGGGACTAGCGGGGATCTAAACATTCAGTACTTC. This gives the protein CSVGTSGDLNIQYF.

A few counts support this clonotype. The rearrangement joins TRBV11-1 to TRBJ2-3, with 14 positions matching TRBD2. The CDR3 consists of 16 residues. With 5 bases clipped from V and 4 bases from J, the junction kept 5 bases outside the gene matches. CDR1 and CDR2 from the germline V gene are SGHAT and FQDESV (reference sequence). The CDR3 DNA sequence: TGTGCCAGCAGCATGACTAGCGGGAGGGCCGCAGATACGCAGTATTTT. Translated: CASSMTSGRAADTQYF. The full variable domain, its missing parts supplied by reference TRBV11-1 and TRBJ2-3, is EAEVAQSPRYKITEKSQAVAFWCDPISGHATLYWYRQILGQGPELLVQFQDESVVDDSQLPKDRFSAERLKGVDSTLKIQPAELGDSAMYLCASSMTSGRAADTQYFGPGTRLTVL.

This clonotype was seen a handful of times. CDR3 DNA sequence: TGTGCCAGCAGCCAAGAGACCGTTAGGAACACTGAAGCTTTCTTT. This sequence encodes CASSQETVRNTEAFF. This rearrangement joins TRBV3-1 to TRBJ1-1; unclear D gene. Germline assignment: CDR1 LGHDT and CDR2 YNNKEL (reference sequence). V was cut by 0 bases and J by 1 base, with 9 bases left in between. CDR3 size: 15 residues.

The chain joins TRBV4-1 to TRBJ1-6; 7 bases are shared with TRBD1. Germline values: CDR1 MGHRA, CDR2 YSYEKL. V shed 1 base and J 5 bases; nucleotides not matched to a gene: 5. The CDR3 runs 16 residues. CDR3 coding DNA: TGCGCCAGCAGCCAAGCAGGACAGGTAGATAATTCACCCCTCCACTTT. Protein: CASSQAGQVDNSPLHF.

This clonotype was recorded a few times. For the CDR3, the DNA is TGCGCCAGCAGCCAAGATGCCAGAGAGACCCAGTACTTC. This codes for CASSQDARETQYF. The rearrangement joins TRBV4-3 to TRBJ2-5; unclear D gene. Germline loops: CDR1 LGHNA, CDR2 YSLEER. V gave up 0 bases and J gave up 4 bases, with 6 bases separating them. There are 13 residues in the CDR3.

V usage is TRBV11-2 and J usage is TRBJ2-6; D remains ambiguous. V dropped 0 bases and J dropped 1 base, with 7 bases sitting between them. Germline V lookup: CDR1 SGHAT, CDR2 FQNNGV. The CDR3 is made up of 16 amino acids. The DNA of the CDR3 is TGTGCCAGCAGCTTAGATCGGGTTTCTGGGGCCAACGTCCTGACTTTC. Protein product: CASSLDRVSGANVLTF.